What follows are 32 T cell receptor beta chains derived from one specimen sequenced in a study of T cell repertoires in cytomegalovirus infection. TCRdb used MiXCR to reprocess the reads, holding one entry per CDR3 protein. Of about 570,000 distinct CDR3 sequences in the sample, approximately 40% were seen once. Antigen specificity for these receptors is unknown. The source was cultured PBMCs, collected from culture after CMV antigen stimulation. The receptors were gathered from a human donor in good health (CMV status not recorded). Some clones in this sample may be carry-over from other donors' samples.

The chain recombines TRBV7-9 with TRBJ1-4; D remains ambiguous. Germline CDR1 is SEHNR and CDR2 is FQNEAQ (reference sequence). This CDR3 has 14 amino acids. V dropped 5 bases and J dropped 8 bases, with 15 bases sitting between them. The CDR3 region has the DNA TGTGCCAGCAGCCCCCTGGGGTGGGTCGAAAAACTGTTTTTT. Translating gives CASSPLGWVEKLFF.

This clonotype has only one observation. The chain joins TRBV29-1 to TRBJ1-1, with 7 bases fitting TRBD1. J lost 4 bases, V lost 7 bases, and 6 bases had no gene match. Germline loops: CDR1 SQVTM, CDR2 ANQGSEA. The CDR3 is made up of 12 amino acids. This CDR3 reads CSGTTGFTEAFF. The CDR3 nucleotides are TGCAGCGGAACGACAGGGTTCACTGAAGCTTTCTTT.

The V gene is TRBV20-1, the J gene TRBJ1-6; D is ambiguous. Trimming cost V 2 bases and J 0 bases, with 5 bases left between them. The V gene's germline CDR1 is DFQATT and CDR2 SNEGSKA (reference sequence). CDR3 length equals 14 residues. Here the CDR3 reads CSARQSSYNSPLHF. The DNA for the CDR3 is TGCAGTGCTAGACAGAGCTCCTATAATTCACCCCTCCACTTT.

The rearrangement joins TRBV7-9 to TRBJ1-2, with D perhaps TRBD1 (5 bases). With 6 bases removed from V and 4 bases from J, the gap between germline ends came to 21 bases. The length of the CDR3 is 16 residues. The germline V gene encodes CDR1 SEHNR and CDR2 FQNEAQ (reference sequence). The DNA of the CDR3 is TGTGCCAGCAGACCCCCGGGACCTCAGATAGGCTATGGCTACACCTTC. It codes for CASRPPGPQIGYGYTF.

V and J are TRBV7-6 and TRBJ1-4, with 8 bases identical to TRBD1. V trimming: 4 bases; J trimming: 6 bases; junction bases outside the gene matches: 7. CDR3 length equals 15 residues. Germline CDR1 SGHVS, CDR2 FNYEAQ. CDR3 amino acids: CASSSPHRGDEKLFF. CDR3 bases: TGTGCCAGCAGCTCCCCGCACAGGGGGGATGAAAAACTGTTTTTT.

This clonotype was observed a handful of times. The chain uses TRBV19 and TRBJ2-6; tentative D call: TRBD1 (6 bases). The V gene's germline CDR1 is LNHDA and CDR2 SQIVND (reference sequence). Trimming removed 5 bases from V and 0 bases from J, with 14 bases in between. CDR3 length: 17 residues. In nucleotides, the CDR3 is TGTGCCAGTAGTTTACAGGGTCCCAGCTCTGGGGCCAACGTCCTGACTTTC. Its protein is CASSLQGPSSGANVLTF. Supplemented by reference TRBV19 and TRBJ2-6, the full variable domain reads DGGITQSPKYLFRKEGQNVTLSCEQNLNHDAMYWYRQDPGQGLRLIYYSQIVNDFQKGDIAEGYSVSREKKESFPLTVTSAQKNPTAFYLCASSLQGPSSGANVLTFGAGSRLTVL.

The J gene is TRBJ2-7, the V gene TRBV7-2; 9 bases line up with TRBD1. Germline CDR1 reads SGHTA; CDR2 reads FQGNSA. The V and J ends lost 1 base and 0 bases, in that order; junction bases with no gene match: 4. CDR3 length equals 16 residues. CDR3 bases: TGTGCCAGCAGCTTAGTGGGGACAGGGTTCTCCTACGAGCAGTACTTC. Translation gives CASSLVGTGFSYEQYF.

This CDR3 is CASSPAWGSSGNTIYF. In nucleotides, the CDR3 is TGTGCCAGCAGCCCCGCTTGGGGGTCCTCTGGAAACACCATATATTTT. The chain links TRBV7-2 to TRBJ1-3; a possible D gene is TRBD1 (5 bases). This CDR3 is 16 amino acids long. Trimming removed 5 bases at V and 0 bases at J, with 14 bases between. Per the germline V gene, CDR1 is SGHTA and CDR2 is FQGNSA.

This clonotype was recorded a few times. The chain links TRBV19 to TRBJ1-1; TRBD1 might be the D (6 bases). The CDR3 totals 15 residues. V lost 7 bases to trimming and J lost 7 bases, with 22 bases between them. Germline-derived CDR1 and CDR2 are LNHDA and SQIVND (reference sequence). The CDR3 DNA reads TGTGCCAGTATCCCTCCCCCCGGGGGCGACGGTGAAGCTTTCTTT. Residues: CASIPPPGGDGEAFF.

In nucleotides, the CDR3 is TGTGCCAGCAGCACAGACAGGGATGATACGCAGTATTTT. It translates to CASSTDRDDTQYF. The gene calls are TRBV7-2 and TRBJ2-3; 7 nucleotides match TRBD1. CDR1 is SGHTA, CDR2 FQGNSA, per germline. This CDR3 region has 13 residues. V dropped 5 bases and J dropped 6; count of bases not matched to a gene: 5.

This chain's CDR3 is CASSEREGVAGELFF. As DNA, the CDR3 is TGTGCCAGCAGTGAGCGGGAGGGGGTCGCCGGGGAGCTGTTTTTT. The V and J genes are TRBV2 and TRBJ2-2, with 9 bases matching TRBD2. The junction had 5 bases not matched to a gene; V was cut back by 3 bases and J by 6 bases. The CDR3 contains 15 residues. CDR1 is SNHLY and CDR2 is FYNNEI in the germline V gene. The entire variable domain, with the rest obtained from reference TRBV2 and TRBJ2-2, is as follows: EPEVTQTPSHQVTQMGQEVILRCVPISNHLYFYWYRQILGQKVEFLVSFYNNEISEKSEIFDDQFSVERPDGSNFTLKIRSTKLEDSAMYFCASSEREGVAGELFFGEGSRLTVL.

V is TRBV5-1 and J is TRBJ2-5; 8 bases are a match to TRBD1. The CDR3 covers 15 residues. CDR1 SGHRS and CDR2 YFSETQ come from the germline V gene. V lost 3 bases to trimming and J lost 1 base; unmatched junction nucleotides: 5. In nucleotides, the CDR3 is TGCGCCAGCAGCTATGGACAGGGCCTCCAAGAGACCCAGTACTTC. Its protein is CASSYGQGLQETQYF.

The chain has TRBV6-1 and TRBJ2-1; perhaps TRBD2 as D (5 bases). Germline CDR1 reads MNHNS; CDR2 reads SASEGT. Trimming stripped 10 bases from V and 2 bases from J, with 21 bases between. There are 16 residues in the CDR3. CDR3 DNA sequence: TGTGCCACTGCCCCAGCGGCCTTCAACCCCTACAATGAGCAGTTCTTC. It specifies CATAPAAFNPYNEQFF.

This clonotype was found a few times. The J gene is TRBJ2-2, the V gene TRBV4-2; TRBD1 might be the D (6 bases). CDR1 is LGHNA and CDR2 is YNFKEQ in the germline V gene. The CDR3 runs 16 residues. The V end lost 4 bases, the J end lost 2 bases, and 14 bases lay between the germline ends. CDR3 nucleotide sequence: TGTGCCAGCAGCCGAGTGGGGACAACCAACACCGGGGAGCTGTTTTTT. As protein: CASSRVGTTNTGELFF.

The chain couples TRBV15 to TRBJ2-1; 7 nucleotides line up with TRBD2. The CDR3 consists of 17 residues. Germline V lookup: CDR1 LNHNV, CDR2 YYDKDF (reference sequence). V was pared by 1 base and J by 0 bases, with 6 bases of the junction left unmatched. The CDR3 coding sequence is TGTGCCACCAGCAGAGTAGCGGGCTTGGGCTCCTACAATGAGCAGTTCTTC. Its translation is CATSRVAGLGSYNEQFF.

This chain connects TRBV7-2 to TRBJ2-1; D uncertain. V gave up 0 bases and J gave up 5 bases, with 5 bases separating them. The CDR3 extends over 13 amino acids. The germline V gene encodes CDR1 SGHTA and CDR2 FQGNSA. CDR3 DNA sequence: TGTGCCAGCAGCTTAGCATGGGACAATGAGCAGTTCTTC. Residues: CASSLAWDNEQFF.

This clonotype turned up a few times. The chain joins TRBV6-6 to TRBJ1-2, with D maybe TRBD1 (6 bases). The CDR3 sequence is 14 residues long. CDR1 is MNHNY and CDR2 is SVGAGI in the germline V gene (reference sequence). With 0 bases removed from V and 7 bases from J, the gap between germline ends came to 12 bases. The CDR3 loop is CASSYSNRVGGYTF. CDR3 DNA sequence: TGTGCCAGCAGTTACTCTAACAGGGTCGGTGGCTACACCTTC.

This sequence joins TRBV4-1 and TRBJ2-1; TRBD2 agrees at 11 bases. J was trimmed by 6 bases and V by 3 bases; bases with no gene match: 7. Germline V gene sequence: CDR1 MGHRA, CDR2 YSYEKL. The CDR3 totals 16 residues. CDR3 loop: CASSQLAGGLGNEQFF. In DNA, the CDR3 is TGCGCCAGCAGCCAGCTAGCGGGAGGATTGGGCAATGAGCAGTTCTTC.

This clonotype was seen a few times. The chain employs TRBV20-1 and TRBJ2-7, with a tentative D call TRBD2 (5 bases). The V gene's germline CDR1 is DFQATT and CDR2 SNEGSKA (reference sequence). The CDR3 sequence is 12 residues long. V gave up 5 bases and J gave up 0 bases, with 8 bases separating them. CDR3 protein: CSARGSSYEQYF. Written as DNA, the CDR3 is TGCAGTGCTCGGGGAAGCTCCTACGAGCAGTACTTC.

Ten or more counts support this clonotype. This chain connects TRBV7-2 to TRBJ2-7; TRBD2 is a possible D gene (5 bases). Per germline, CDR1 SGHTA and CDR2 FQGNSA. V was pared by 3 bases and J by 2 bases, with 14 bases between. The CDR3 length is 15 residues. The CDR3 bases are TGTGCCAGCAGCTTCGGGATGGGGATAACCTACGAGCAGTACTTC. It translates to CASSFGMGITYEQYF.

V and J are TRBV10-3 and TRBJ2-3, with a tentative D call TRBD1 (6 bases). This CDR3 region has 15 residues. V dropped 7 bases and J dropped 2 bases, with 16 bases sitting between them. Germline loops: CDR1 ENHRY, CDR2 SYGVKD. CDR3 sequence reads: CAITGQGGPTDTQYF. CDR3 DNA: TGTGCCATCACCGGACAAGGGGGACCCACAGATACGCAGTATTTT.

This clonotype appeared a few times. V gene TRBV7-2 combines with J gene TRBJ2-2; D remains ambiguous. V was trimmed by 5 bases and J by 2 bases, leaving 6 bases between them. This CDR3 is built from 13 residues. Germline loops: CDR1 SGHTA, CDR2 FQGNSA. The CDR3 nucleotides read TGTGCCAGCAGCATCCGAAACACCGGGGAGCTGTTTTTT. Amino acids: CASSIRNTGELFF.

CDR3 bases: TGTGCCAGCAGCCCTAGGTCGGGGTTTGGAAACACCATATATTTT. Translated, it gives CASSPRSGFGNTIYF. The chain carries TRBV7-2 and TRBJ1-3, with D unresolved. The CDR3 totals 15 residues. Germline CDR1 reads SGHTA; CDR2 reads FQGNSA. Trimming left V 5 bases short and J 3 bases short, with 14 bases between.

The rearrangement links TRBV4-3 to TRBJ2-2, with D perhaps matching TRBD1 or TRBD2 (6 bases each). There are 15 residues in the CDR3. V was pared by 4 bases and J by 7 bases, with 16 bases between. Germline CDR1 LGHNA, CDR2 YSLEER. CDR3 amino acids: CASSPDSGWDGELFF. CDR3 sequence (DNA): TGCGCCAGCAGCCCGGACAGCGGGTGGGACGGGGAGCTGTTTTTT.

The table lists this clonotype with a few counts. This chain connects TRBV6-5 to TRBJ2-5; a weak D match, TRBD2 (5 bases). The V and J ends lost 2 bases and 1 base respectively, with 11 bases between them. The CDR3 runs to 15 residues. Germline CDR1 and CDR2: MNHEY and SVGAGI. The CDR3 region has the DNA TGTGCCAGCAGTTACGAGGACTCGGGCCAAGAGACCCAGTACTTC. Translating it yields CASSYEDSGQETQYF.

The chain couples TRBV20-1 to TRBJ2-4; D not resolved. CDR3 length: 13 amino acids. Germline values: CDR1 DFQATT, CDR2 SNEGSKA (reference sequence). V was cut by 5 bases and J by 0 bases, with 8 bases left in between. This chain's CDR3 is CSAPQTAKNIQYF. The CDR3 DNA is TGCAGTGCTCCCCAGACAGCCAAAAACATTCAGTACTTC.

The sample holds a few counts of this clonotype. The chain couples TRBV5-3 to TRBJ1-5, with 7 bases aligning to TRBD1. TRBV5-3 is an ORF, with its function uncertain. V shed 0 bases, J shed 3 bases, and the junction held 12 bases outside the gene matches. The CDR3 sequence is 18 residues long. Written as DNA, the CDR3 is TGTGCCAGAAGCTTGGATCCAGGGGGAAGAATCGTCAATCAGCCCCAGCATTTT. This sequence encodes CARSLDPGGRIVNQPQHF.

This clonotype has a handful of counts. This rearrangement joins TRBV7-6 to TRBJ2-2; 7 bases are a match to TRBD1. The germline V gene has CDR1 SGHVS and CDR2 FNYEAQ. CDR3 length: 17 residues. V lost 5 bases, J lost 4 bases, and 13 bases stayed unmatched. The CDR3 bases are TGTGCCAGCAGCCCAAGCAGACAGGGATTACTCACCGGGGAGCTGTTTTTT. It is translated as CASSPSRQGLLTGELFF.

The V gene is TRBV10-3, the J gene TRBJ2-7, with D perhaps given as TRBD1 or TRBD2 (5 bases each). The CDR3 runs 13 residues. CDR1 is ENHRY, CDR2 SYGVKD, per germline. The ends were cut back, 5 bases at V and 8 bases at J, with 16 bases in the middle. CDR3 nucleotides: TGTGCCATCAGTCAGGCGGACGGGGCCCAGCAGTACTTC. Protein sequence: CAISQADGAQQYF.

This clonotype turned up a few times. This chain uses TRBV4-1 with TRBJ1-1; D is unresolved. Looked up from germline, CDR1 is MGHRA and CDR2 is YSYEKL. The CDR3 contains 16 residues. Trimming took off 4 bases at V and 1 base at J, with 16 bases between the two ends. CDR3 protein: CASSRGLQGRNTEAFF. The CDR3 nucleotides are TGCGCCAGCAGCCGAGGCCTACAAGGGAGGAACACTGAAGCTTTCTTT.

CDR3 region: CASSYGTGVNTEAFF. CDR3 nucleotide sequence: TGTGCCAGCAGTTACGGGACAGGGGTTAACACTGAAGCTTTCTTT. This chain uses TRBV6-1 with TRBJ1-1, with 10 nucleotides matching TRBD1. Germline CDR1 MNHNS, CDR2 SASEGT. Trimming cost V 5 bases and J 2 bases; bases outside gene matches: 5. The CDR3 sequence is 15 residues long.

The rearrangement uses TRBV6-2 or TRBV6-3 and TRBJ2-7, with D perhaps given as TRBD1 or TRBD2 (5 bases each). The germline V gene encodes CDR1 MNHEY and CDR2 SVGEGT. This CDR3 spans 17 amino acids. With 0 bases removed from V and 2 bases from J, the gap between germline ends came to 17 bases. Here the CDR3 reads CASSYSHPGTGPYEQYF. The CDR3 bases are TGTGCCAGCAGTTACTCGCACCCCGGGACCGGCCCCTACGAGCAGTACTTC.